What follows are 30 T cell receptor beta chains derived from one specimen sequenced in a study of cytomegalovirus exposure and HLA in healthy donors. PCR was performed using 60 Vbeta and 13 Jbeta primers. Clones were sequenced by immunoSEQ multiplex PCR, and TCRdb holds only the in-frame ones, with some missing. The repertoire holds 100,000 to 120,000 clones, approximately 82% seen once, with 10% to 15% in the top ten. Sequencing was performed on PBMCs. These receptors all stem from a man aged 30 to 39 in good health and CMV-seropositive.

The J gene is TRBJ2-6, the V gene TRBV9; D perhaps matches TRBD2 (7 bases). Deletions cut 6 bases from V and 0 bases from J, with 16 bases between. CDR1 is SGDLS, CDR2 YYNGEE, per germline. The length of the CDR3 is 17 residues. The CDR3 loop is CASTRGASLSGANVLTF. CDR3 in DNA: TGTGCCAGCACCCGGGGGGCTAGTCTCTCTGGGGCCAACGTCCTGACTTTC. Full variable domain (missing parts from reference TRBV9 and TRBJ2-6): DSGVTQTPKHLITATGQRVTLRCSPRSGDLSVYWYQQSLDQGLQFLIQYYNGEERAKGNILERFSAQQFPDLHSELNLSSLELGDSALYFCASTRGASLSGANVLTFGAGSRLTVL.

This clone is a singleton in its sample. The genes are TRBV4-3 and TRBJ2-7, with 8 positions matching TRBD1. After removal of 3 bases from V and 2 bases from J, the junction contained 3 bases not matched to a gene. The germline V gene has CDR1 LGHNA and CDR2 YSLEER. The CDR3 sequence is 14 residues long. The DNA for the CDR3 is TGCGCCAGCAGCCACGACAGGGGACCCTACGAGCAGTACTTC. Its translation is CASSHDRGPYEQYF.

The chain is built from TRBV6-5 and TRBJ1-6; D perhaps matches TRBD1 (6 bases). The CDR3 is 14 residues long. V lost 4 bases, J lost 9 bases, and 13 bases lay in between. CDR1 MNHEY and CDR2 SVGAGI come from the germline V gene. The CDR3 region is CASSSSGAGSPLHF. CDR3 coding DNA: TGTGCCAGCAGTTCGTCAGGGGCGGGTTCACCCCTCCACTTT.

This clone was observed a few times. The rearrangement links TRBV9 to TRBJ2-3, with 9 bases lining up with TRBD2. Germline V lookup: CDR1 SGDLS, CDR2 YYNGEE. V dropped 3 bases and J dropped 2; count of bases not matched to a gene: 10. CDR3 size: 17 residues. In DNA, the CDR3 is TGTGCCAGCAGCGGAAGCGGCGGGGGGGCATCCACAGATACGCAGTATTTT. Its protein product is CASSGSGGGASTDTQYF.

The chain employs TRBV2 and TRBJ2-5, with 7 bases lining up with TRBD2. The DNA matches TRBJ2-7 better at its end, which makes the J call doubtful. This CDR3 has 13 residues. From germline, CDR1 is SNHLY and CDR2 FYNNEI. In DNA, the CDR3 is TGTGCCAGCAGTGATACGGGGGGTTACGAGCAGTACTTC. Translated, it gives CASSDTGGYEQYF.

The rearrangement uses TRBV30 and TRBJ2-1; 9 bases fit TRBD1. Looked up from germline, CDR1 is GTSNPN and CDR2 is SVGIG (reference sequence). This CDR3 region has 16 residues. V was clipped by 0 bases and J by 6 bases; unmatched bases: 9. The CDR3 nucleotides are TGTGCCTGGAGTGTAGCTGGGACAGGGTCGGGCAATGAGCAGTTCTTC. This translates into CAWSVAGTGSGNEQFF. Full variable domain (outside the CDR3, taken from reference TRBV30 and TRBJ2-1): SQTIHQWPATLVQPVGSPLSLECTVEGTSNPNLYWYRQAAGRGLQLLFYSVGIGQISSEVPQNLSASRPQDRQFILSSKKLLLSDSGFYLCAWSVAGTGSGNEQFFGPGTRLTVL.

This clone was seen a handful of times. The V gene is TRBV27, the J gene TRBJ2-2, with TRBD1 matching over 11 bases. The ends lost 7 bases at V and 5 bases at J; junction bases unmatched: 9. Germline loops: CDR1 MNHEY, CDR2 SMNVEV (reference sequence). This CDR3 has 16 residues. The CDR3 bases are TGTGCCAGCATCGGGACAGGGGGGGGTAGAACCGGGGAGCTGTTTTTT. This encodes CASIGTGGGRTGELFF.

The chain uses TRBV7-8 and TRBJ1-2; tentative D call: TRBD1 (5 bases). Germline CDR1 is SGHVS and CDR2 is FQNEAQ. The CDR3 consists of 15 residues. The V end lost 5 bases, the J end lost 3 bases, and 16 bases lay between the germline ends. CDR3 sequence (DNA): TGTGCCAGCAGCGACCCTCGGGAGGGGCACTATGGCTACACCTTC. Translating it yields CASSDPREGHYGYTF.

V usage is TRBV15 and J usage is TRBJ2-1, with 7 bases lining up with TRBD1. The CDR3 covers 16 residues. V lost 0 bases to trimming and J lost 6 bases; unmatched junction nucleotides: 8. Germline-derived CDR1 and CDR2 are LNHNV and YYDKDF (reference sequence). As DNA, the CDR3 is TGTGCCACCAGCAGAGATGAAAGGGGGCAAGGCAATGAGCAGTTCTTC. Protein: CATSRDERGQGNEQFF.

This chain uses TRBV6-1 with TRBJ1-6; no firm D call. Germline assignment: CDR1 MNHNS and CDR2 SASEGT. V was clipped by 4 bases and J by 4 bases, with 8 bases between them. The CDR3 is made up of 14 amino acids. CDR3 in DNA: TGTGCCAGCAGTGCCACTAGGTATAATTCACCCCTCCACTTT. This encodes CASSATRYNSPLHF.

The V call is TRBV6-1, the J call TRBJ2-2; D is ambiguous. Trimming cost V 0 bases and J 0 bases, with 8 bases left between them. From germline, CDR1 is MNHNS and CDR2 SASEGT. The CDR3 sequence is 16 residues long. CDR3 sequence (DNA): TGTGCCAGCAGTGAAGCGCTATTCACGAACACCGGGGAGCTGTTTTTT. Residues: CASSEALFTNTGELFF.

This clone showed up just a few times. The rearrangement links TRBV9 to TRBJ1-6; tentative D call: TRBD1 (5 bases). CDR3 size: 16 residues. The V end was cut by 2 bases, the J end by 0 bases, with 9 bases between. Germline CDR1 and CDR2: SGDLS and YYNGEE. This CDR3 is CASSVGGSSYNSPLHF. The CDR3 nucleotides read TGTGCCAGCAGCGTCGGGGGGAGCTCCTATAATTCACCCCTCCACTTT. Drawing the rest from reference TRBV9 and TRBJ1-6, the complete variable domain is DSGVTQTPKHLITATGQRVTLRCSPRSGDLSVYWYQQSLDQGLQFLIQYYNGEERAKGNILERFSAQQFPDLHSELNLSSLELGDSALYFCASSVGGSSYNSPLHFGNGTRLTVT.

There are a few counts of this clone. The V and J genes are TRBV19 and TRBJ2-1; D is possibly TRBD2 (5 bases). With 1 base removed from V and 7 bases from J, the gap between germline ends came to 11 bases. CDR3 length: 14 amino acids. The germline V gene has CDR1 LNHDA and CDR2 SQIVND (reference sequence). CDR3 residues: CASSIGTPRNEQFF. CDR3 nucleotides: TGTGCCAGTAGTATAGGGACTCCGAGAAATGAGCAGTTCTTC.

The chain combines TRBV4-2 with TRBJ1-5, with D tentatively TRBD1 (6 bases). CDR1 and CDR2 from the germline V gene are LGHNA and YNFKEQ. The CDR3 sequence is 14 residues long. The V end was cut by 2 bases, the J end by 1 base, with 6 bases between. The CDR3 DNA follows: TGTGCCAGCAGCCAAACAGGGAGCAATCAGCCCCAGCATTTT. Translation: CASSQTGSNQPQHF.

The table lists this clone with a few counts. The rearrangement uses TRBV9 and TRBJ1-2, with 9 positions matching TRBD1. V dropped 0 bases and J dropped 8; count of bases not matched to a gene: 8. The CDR3 totals 15 residues. Germline lookup yields CDR1 SGDLS and CDR2 YYNGEE. The CDR3 sequence is CASSVDRWDREGYTF. The CDR3 region has the DNA TGTGCCAGCAGCGTAGATCGTTGGGACAGGGAGGGCTACACCTTC.

The rearrangement links TRBV19 to TRBJ2-3; a possible D gene is TRBD1 (6 bases). Germline values: CDR1 LNHDA, CDR2 SQIVND (reference sequence). V was shortened by 5 bases and J by 6 bases, with 15 bases between the two germline ends. The CDR3 contains 14 residues. The CDR3: CASSSTGPTDTQYF. The CDR3 coding sequence is TGTGCCAGTAGTTCGACAGGCCCGACGGATACGCAGTATTTT.

This clone was seen only a few times. The rearrangement links TRBV27 to TRBJ2-3; TRBD2 matches at 15 bases. V gave up 5 bases and J gave up 4 bases; unmatched junction bases: 7. CDR3 size: 17 residues. Looked up from germline, CDR1 is MNHEY and CDR2 is SMNVEV (reference sequence). The CDR3 loop is CASSRTSGGGRADTQYF. The CDR3 DNA reads as TGTGCCAGCAGTAGGACTAGCGGGGGGGGAAGGGCAGATACGCAGTATTTT.

The chain carries TRBV5-6 and TRBJ1-2, with unresolved D. CDR3 size: 13 residues. Trimming left V 1 base short and J 4 bases short, with 8 bases between. Germline V gives CDR1 SGHDT, CDR2 YYEEEE. CDR3 sequence reads: CASSLFGGYGYTF. The CDR3 nucleotides are TGTGCCAGCAGCTTGTTCGGAGGCTATGGCTACACCTTC.

V usage is TRBV28 and J usage is TRBJ1-5; D not certain. The length of the CDR3 is 16 residues. Germline lookup yields CDR1 MDHEN and CDR2 SYDVKM. Between the trimmed V and J ends, which lost 3 bases and 2 bases, there was a span of 14 bases. CDR3 nucleotides: TGTGCCAGCAGTTTTCCGGGAGACCCAGGCAATCAGCCCCAGCATTTT. This gives the protein CASSFPGDPGNQPQHF.

The V call is TRBV11-2, the J call TRBJ2-5, with D possibly being TRBD1 (5 bases). Germline CDR1 and CDR2: SGHAT and FQNNGV. The V end lost 5 bases, the J end lost 3 bases, and 10 bases lay between the germline ends. The CDR3 runs 13 residues. The CDR3, as DNA: TGTGCCAGCAGCCCGTTCAGGGAAGAGACCCAGTACTTC. Its translation is CASSPFREETQYF.

The V call is TRBV20-1, the J call TRBJ2-7; the D gene is possibly TRBD1 (5 bases). Germline CDR1 reads DFQATT; CDR2 reads SNEGSKA (reference sequence). The ends were cut back, 7 bases at V and 9 bases at J, with 16 bases in the middle. The CDR3 sequence is 11 residues long. The CDR3 region is CSGGPQGWQYF. CDR3 DNA: TGCAGTGGGGGCCCTCAAGGTTGGCAGTACTTC.

The V call is TRBV6-5, the J call TRBJ1-2; TRBD1 matches 9 bases. Germline CDR1 is MNHEY and CDR2 is SVGAGI. The CDR3 extends over 14 amino acids. J lost 5 bases, V lost 6 bases, and 7 bases had no gene match. The CDR3 sequence: CASRITGGPYGYTF. CDR3 in DNA: TGTGCCAGCAGGATAACAGGGGGCCCGTATGGCTACACCTTC.

This CDR3 is CASSLAGGQQYF. In DNA form, the CDR3 reads TGTGCCAGCAGCTTGGCCGGCGGGCAGCAGTACTTC. The chain joins TRBV5-6 to TRBJ2-7; D is perhaps TRBD2 (5 bases). Between the trimmed V and J ends, which lost 0 bases and 8 bases, there was a span of 9 bases. The CDR3 runs 12 residues. CDR1 SGHDT and CDR2 YYEEEE come from the germline V gene. The full variable domain, with the rest looked up from reference TRBV5-6 and TRBJ2-7, is DAGVTQSPTHLIKTRGQQVTLRCSPKSGHDTVSWYQQALGQGPQFIFQYYEEEERQRGNFPDRFSGHQFPNYSSELNVNALLLGDSALYLCASSLAGGQQYFGPGTRLTVT.

The CDR3: CASTFPGTAGNTIYF. CDR3 coding DNA: TGTGCCAGCACCTTCCCCGGGACAGCTGGAAACACCATATATTTT. This chain uses TRBV2 with TRBJ1-3, with TRBD1 matching 7 bases. The CDR3 covers 15 residues. The junction had 8 bases not matched to a gene; V was cut back by 7 bases and J by 2 bases. Germline CDR1 is SNHLY and CDR2 is FYNNEI.

In this sample, this clone turned up a few times. The genes are TRBV7-9 and TRBJ2-4, with D tentatively TRBD1 (5 bases). This CDR3 comprises 16 residues. CDR1 and CDR2 (germline): SEHNR, FQNEAQ (reference sequence). Trimming pared 5 bases from V and 6 bases from J, leaving 20 bases between. The CDR3: CASSVNYRPERNIQYF. The CDR3 DNA follows: TGTGCCAGCAGCGTAAACTACAGGCCCGAACGAAACATTCAGTACTTC. The full variable domain, its missing parts supplied by reference TRBV7-9 and TRBJ2-4, is DTGVSQNPRHKITKRGQNVTFRCDPISEHNRLYWYRQTLGQGPEFLTYFQNEAQLEKSRLLSDRFSAERPKGSFSTLEIQRTEQGDSAMYLCASSVNYRPERNIQYFGAGTRLSVL.

The V gene is TRBV27, the J gene TRBJ1-6, with TRBD1 as a possible D gene (6 bases). Germline CDR1 is MNHEY and CDR2 is SMNVEV (reference sequence). This CDR3 region has 17 residues. Trimming cost V 4 bases and J 0 bases, with 13 bases left between them. CDR3: CASSYGTFSSYNSPLHF. CDR3 bases: TGTGCCAGCAGTTACGGGACATTTAGCTCCTATAATTCACCCCTCCACTTT.

The chain carries TRBV30 and TRBJ1-3; possible D gene TRBD1, 5 bases. The V end was cut by 2 bases, the J end by 9 bases, with 14 bases between. Germline V lookup: CDR1 GTSNPN, CDR2 SVGIG (reference sequence). The CDR3 runs to 13 residues. CDR3 sequence (DNA): TGTGCCTGGAGTCGGAGCCCCGGGGGCACCATATATTTT. Its protein is CAWSRSPGGTIYF.

V and J are TRBV28 and TRBJ1-5; no reliable D call. V lost 3 bases to trimming and J lost 5 bases, with 8 bases between them. The V gene's germline CDR1 is MDHEN and CDR2 SYDVKM. The CDR3 runs 13 residues. CDR3 region: CASSLRSDQPQHF. CDR3 nucleotide sequence: TGTGCCAGCAGTTTGAGGTCCGATCAGCCCCAGCATTTT.

The chain carries TRBV6-4 and TRBJ2-4; 10 bases line up with TRBD1. Germline V gene sequence: CDR1 MRHNA, CDR2 SNTAGT. This CDR3 has 14 amino acids. The V gene end was trimmed by 3 bases and the J gene end by 7 bases; junction bases not matched to a gene: 3. CDR3 sequence reads: CASSDGQGGNIQYF. DNA for the CDR3: TGTGCCAGCAGTGATGGACAGGGGGGGAACATTCAGTACTTC.

V and J are TRBV11-3 and TRBJ2-1; 12 bases fit TRBD2. This CDR3 is built from 15 residues. CDR1 SGHNT and CDR2 YENEEA come from the germline V gene. Germline trimming cut 1 base from V and 10 bases from J; bases unmatched to any gene: 5. CDR3: CASSLGLAGGREQFF. The CDR3 DNA reads as TGTGCCAGCAGCTTAGGGCTAGCGGGGGGGCGCGAGCAGTTCTTC.